Listed here are 12 T cell receptor beta chains from one sample, sequenced in a study of shared clonotypes between healthy human individuals. The naive CD8 population came from CD45RO-negative cells selected for CCR7, without terminally differentiated effector memory CD45RA+ cells. Profiling relied on immunoSEQ multiplex PCR, and the TCRdb table lists in-frame clones only, not all of them. Of about 1.9 million clones in the sample, roughly 93% were seen once. Sequencing was performed on naive CD8+ T cells from PBMCs. These receptor sequences come from a man aged 18 to 35 in good health. Some clones in this sample may be carry-over from other donors' samples.

The V call is TRBV6-6, the J call TRBJ1-1; D ambiguous. V lost 0 bases and J 5 bases, leaving 4 bases between the germline ends. From germline, CDR1 is MNHNY and CDR2 SVGAGI (reference sequence). The CDR3 loop spans 12 amino acids. The CDR3 here is CASSYSVTEAFF. CDR3 nucleotide sequence: TGTGCCAGCAGTTACTCGGTAACTGAAGCTTTCTTT.

This chain uses TRBV7-8 with TRBJ1-1; D is uncertain. Germline V gene sequence: CDR1 SGHVS, CDR2 FQNEAQ. The CDR3 is 14 residues long. V was cut by 3 bases and J by 2 bases, with 10 bases left in between. DNA of the CDR3: TGTGCCAGCAGCTTCCGGTTCTCAAACACTGAAGCTTTCTTT. Protein sequence: CASSFRFSNTEAFF.

This clone has a single count. This chain links TRBV4-1 with TRBJ2-3; the D is unclear. The V gene lost 0 bases and the J gene lost 8 bases, with 15 bases spanning the gap. Germline CDR1 and CDR2: MGHRA and YSYEKL. CDR3 length: 15 residues. Written as DNA, the CDR3 is TGCGCCAGCAGCCAAGAGGGCGGCCCAGAGAGTACGCAGTATTTT. Its protein product is CASSQEGGPESTQYF.

The CDR3 loop is CASSPPGSGRTDTQYF. The CDR3 nucleotides are TGCGCCAGCAGCCCCCCGGGTAGCGGGCGCACAGATACGCAGTATTTT. J is TRBJ2-3 and V is TRBV4-1; 7 bases agree with TRBD2. Germline CDR1 MGHRA, CDR2 YSYEKL. The CDR3 totals 16 residues. Losses at the gene ends were 4 bases for V and 1 base for J; bases not matched to a gene: 8.

The chain has TRBV5-4 and TRBJ2-7; TRBD2 is a possible D gene (6 bases). Germline loops: CDR1 SGHNT, CDR2 YYREEE (reference sequence). Deletions cut 4 bases from V and 6 bases from J, with 20 bases between. CDR3 length: 15 residues. The chain's CDR3 is CASSPPGLLRGEQYF. CDR3 nucleotide sequence: TGTGCCAGCAGCCCCCCGGGACTCCTAAGGGGCGAGCAGTACTTC. The full variable domain, with the rest looked up from reference TRBV5-4 and TRBJ2-7, is ETGVTQSPTHLIKTRGQQVTLRCSSQSGHNTVSWYQQALGQGPQFIFQYYREEENGRGNFPPRFSGLQFPNYSSELNVNALELDDSALYLCASSPPGLLRGEQYFGPGTRLTVT.

J is TRBJ1-1 and V is TRBV13, with 8 positions matching TRBD1. This CDR3 region has 17 residues. The junction had 9 bases not matched to a gene; V was cut back by 2 bases and J by 1 base. Germline values: CDR1 PRHDT, CDR2 FYEKMQ (reference sequence). DNA for the CDR3: TGTGCCAGCAGCTTATTGCTCAGGGGGCCCGCGAACACTGAAGCTTTCTTT. As protein: CASSLLLRGPANTEAFF.

The chain combines TRBV14 with TRBJ2-1, with D perhaps TRBD1 (5 bases). The CDR3 runs 16 residues. Trimming took 1 base from V and 2 from J, leaving 12 bases between them. In germline, CDR1 is SGHDN, CDR2 FVKESK. CDR3 DNA sequence: TGTGCCAGCAGCCAAGCAACAGGTCACCCCTACAATGAGCAGTTCTTC. This codes for CASSQATGHPYNEQFF.

Remarks on this clone: Other DNA sequences in this sample translate to the same CDR3. The J gene is TRBJ2-7, the V gene TRBV5-6; TRBD1 is a possible D gene (5 bases). The CDR3 has 13 residues. V was pared by 0 bases and J by 4 bases, with 8 bases between. Per the germline V gene, CDR1 is SGHDT and CDR2 is YYEEEE. The CDR3 sequence: CASSLVQGYEQYF. The CDR3 nucleotides are TGTGCCAGCAGCTTGGTTCAGGGATACGAGCAGTACTTC.

This chain links TRBV2 with TRBJ2-7; 10 nucleotides line up with TRBD1. Trimming at V came to 7 bases and at J to 1 base, leaving 10 bases not matched to a gene. The CDR3 extends over 16 amino acids. Germline CDR1 reads SNHLY; CDR2 reads FYNNEI. CDR3 nucleotides: TGTGCCAGCACCATCACTCGGGACAGGGGTTCCTACGAGCAGTACTTC. It encodes CASTITRDRGSYEQYF.

This clone came up a few times. This rearrangement joins TRBV5-1 to TRBJ1-3; TRBD1 aligns across 7 bases. CDR1 and CDR2 from the germline V gene are SGHRS and YFSETQ. The CDR3 is 16 residues long. Unmatched junction bases numbered 3, after V lost 0 bases and J lost 0 bases. The CDR3 sequence: CASSLGQGFSGNTIYF. The CDR3 DNA is TGCGCCAGCAGCTTGGGACAGGGCTTCTCTGGAAACACCATATATTTT.

The chain recombines TRBV10-3 with TRBJ1-1; D may be TRBD1 (5 bases). Trimming took off 2 bases at V and 0 bases at J, with 13 bases between the two ends. CDR1 ENHRY and CDR2 SYGVKD come from the germline V gene. The CDR3 runs to 16 residues. This chain's CDR3 is CAISEEGTLMNTEAFF. In DNA form, the CDR3 reads TGTGCCATCAGTGAGGAGGGGACTCTCATGAACACTGAAGCTTTCTTT.

The chain recombines TRBV9 with TRBJ1-1; tentative D call: TRBD1 (5 bases). The CDR3 runs 14 residues. Trimming removed 5 bases at V and 3 bases at J, with 14 bases between. Germline values: CDR1 SGDLS, CDR2 YYNGEE. Here the CDR3 reads CASSRQWGYTEAFF. The CDR3 bases are TGTGCCAGCAGTCGGCAGTGGGGGTACACTGAAGCTTTCTTT.